This TCR beta chain stems from a study of T-cell reconstitution after alpha-beta-depleted transplantation in children. Comment on this clonotype: The antigen is not known.

Study findings and constraints: Several hundred rapidly expanded clones from non-depleted graft cells reportedly supplied alpha-beta T cells about two months post-transplant. At day 60, the high TCRbeta diversity found in some patients originated from recipient T cells and thymic progenitors that had survived. From newly produced T cells came most of the T-cell counts and diversity one year after transplant.

The V end lost 7 bases, the J end lost 1 base, and 14 bases lay between the germline ends. The V gene's germline CDR1 is KGHDR and CDR2 SFDVKD. The CDR3 spans 15 residues. Unique molecular identifiers were incorporated into the prepared TCRbeta library. TCRdb reprocessed the PCR reads with MiXCR, giving one entry per CDR3 protein. The sample includes 440,000 or so distinct CDR3 sequences, roughly two fifths seen only once; the top ten take 25% to 30%. The chain couples TRBV24-1 to TRBJ2-3, with a possible D match to TRBD1 (7 bases). This clonotype was obtained from a girl aged 2 to 10 with aplastic anemia, due to receive a stem cell transplant. The source material was PBMCs, sampled before TCRalphabeta/CD19-depleted stem cell transplant. DNA of the CDR3: TGTGCCACCAGGGCCCGCAGGGGGGGCACAGATACGCAGTATTTT. Its protein is CATRARRGGTDTQYF.